The clone carrying this T cell receptor beta chain has ten or more counts. What it recognizes is unknown. TCRdb itself ran the 5' RACE reads through MiXCR, one entry per CDR3 protein. The sample shows some 600,000 distinct CDR3 sequences, roughly 17% of them seen only once. The source of the sample is a study of T-cell memory formation after mild COVID-19. Background on the study: Clustering of TCRs was largely donor specific. Findings and limits, study-wide: Nothing confirmed that second-wave clones peaking on day 37 were specific for SARS-CoV-2. Those CD4+ clones that contracted were mainly in CM and EM (CD8+ ones in EMRA).

The germline V gene has CDR1 SGHTA and CDR2 FQGNSA. The CDR3 has 14 amino acids. With 1 base removed from V and 3 bases from J, the gap between germline ends came to 7 bases. This chain joins TRBV7-2 and TRBJ2-1; unclear D gene. Sequenced sample: PBMCs or a T cell subset sorted from them (not recorded which). The receptor was derived from an adult woman who had mild COVID-19 (a few samples of this study predate the infection). Cell type and time point are not known. The CDR3 bases are TGTGCCAGCAGCTTAGGGATTATCTACAATGAGCAGTTCTTC. Protein: CASSLGIIYNEQFF. Full variable domain (outside the CDR3, taken from reference TRBV7-2 and TRBJ2-1): GAGVSQSPSNKVTEKGKDVELRCDPISGHTALYWYRQSLGQGLEFLIYFQGNSAPDKSGLPSDRFSAERTGGSVSTLTIQRTQQEDSAVYLCASSLGIIYNEQFFGPGTRLTVL.